The rows below give T cell receptor beta chains drawn from one sample of a study of blood T cell repertoires in COVID-19. Assay used: immunoSEQ multiplex PCR; TCRdb lists only in-frame clones, some missing. The table has around 210,000 clones, 85% seen once; the top ten hold under 0.95%. Input material: peripheral blood. These receptors originate from a man between 60 and 70 years old with COVID-19, enrolled during active disease. Both conserved end residues are part of each CDR3. A D gene is named only where the DNA matches it firmly. A row's size may be missing; if present it is once, few, many or a size class.

v_call	d_call	j_call	clone_size	cdr3_nt	cdr3_aa
TRBV4-2	-	TRBJ1-1	-	TGTGCCAGCAGCCAAGGAGTAGGCAGGGAAGCTTTCTTT	CASSQGVGREAFF
TRBV6-5	TRBD1	TRBJ2-2	once	TGTGCCAGCAGATTGGGACAGGCGAACACCGGGGAGCTGTTTTTT	CASRLGQANTGELFF
TRBV28	TRBD2	TRBJ2-1	-	TGTGCCAGCAGTTTTAACCCGGGGGGTAGCGGGAGCGCCGGGTACAATGAGCAGTTCTTC	CASSFNPGGSGSAGYNEQFF
TRBV9	-	TRBJ2-1	-	TGTGCCAGCAGCGTAACCCAAGGAGGCCTTGGGGAGCAGTTCTTC	CASSVTQGGLGEQFF
TRBV30	-	TRBJ2-7	-	TGTGCCTCGATCCTAGGGGCTAGCTCCTACGAGCAGTACTTC	CASILGASSYEQYF
TRBV25-1	-	TRBJ1-1	-	TGTGCCAGCAGTGACGGGGGTCCCACTGAAGCTTTCTTT	CASSDGGPTEAFF
TRBV9	TRBD1	TRBJ1-6	-	TGTGCCAGCAGCTCCCCGGGACAGGTGAATTCACCCCTCCACTTT	CASSSPGQVNSPLHF
TRBV5-5	-	TRBJ2-7	-	TGTGCCAGCAGCGTCCGGGACATCCCCTACGAGCAGTACTTC	CASSVRDIPYEQYF
TRBV27	-	TRBJ1-2	-	TGTGCCAGCAGTTCCCCCAGGCGGGACCACTATGGCTACACCTTC	CASSSPRRDHYGYTF
TRBV6-5	-	TRBJ1-3	-	TGTGCCAGCACAGGACAGCCCAACTCTGGAAACACCATATATTTT	CASTGQPNSGNTIYF
TRBV10-3	TRBD1	TRBJ1-5	-	TGTGCCATCAGTGAGTCGACAGGGGGACAGCCCCAGCATTTT	CAISESTGGQPQHF
TRBV4-2	TRBD1	TRBJ1-1	-	TGTGCCAGCAGCGGGGAACAGGGGGCCGCCGTTGAAGCTTTCTTT	CASSGEQGAAVEAFF
TRBV6-5	TRBD1	TRBJ1-2	-	TGTGCCAGCACTATGACAGGGAGCTATGGCTACACCTTC	CASTMTGSYGYTF
TRBV6-6	-	TRBJ2-1	-	TGTGCCAGCAGTCTCCGGGACAAGGCCAACAATGAGCAGTTCTTC	CASSLRDKANNEQFF
TRBV4-2	TRBD1	TRBJ1-6	-	TGTGCCAGCAGCCAGTTAACGGGTACTAGGACAGGGGAACGCTCCTATAATTCACCCCTCCACTTT	CASSQLTGTRTGERSYNSPLHF
TRBV6-5	TRBD1	TRBJ1-2	-	TGTGCCAGCAGTTACTCCCCAGGGGGTAACTATGGCTACACCTTC	CASSYSPGGNYGYTF
TRBV2	TRBD1	TRBJ2-7	-	TGTGCCAGCAGTGGGGTAGGGACAGGCCCTTCCGGGGACGAGCAGTACTTC	CASSGVGTGPSGDEQYF
TRBV6-1	-	TRBJ1-4	-	TGTGCCAGCAGGACAGGTCTTAATGAAAAACTGTTTTTT	CASRTGLNEKLFF
TRBV12-5	-	TRBJ2-5	-	TGTGCTAGTGGTTTGGGGACAGAGCAAGAGACCCAGTACTTC	CASGLGTEQETQYF
TRBV10-3	TRBD1	TRBJ2-1	-	TGTGCCATCAGCATCGACAGGGCCTCCTACAATGAGCAGTTCTTC	CAISIDRASYNEQFF
TRBV5-5	-	TRBJ1-2	-	TGTGCCAGCATCGATTACAGTTATGGCTACACCTTC	CASIDYSYGYTF
TRBV27	-	TRBJ1-6	-	TGTGCCAGCAGTTTATTCGGGGGGAAGAGCTCCTATAATTCACCCCTCCACTTT	CASSLFGGKSSYNSPLHF
TRBV4-3	-	TRBJ2-5	-	TGCGCCAGCAGCCAAGATCAGGGTGTGTGGGAGACCCAGTACTTC	CASSQDQGVWETQYF
TRBV27	-	TRBJ1-6	few	TGTGCCAGCAGTCCGACCCCTGACAGGCGAAGTAATTCACCCCTCCACTTT	CASSPTPDRRSNSPLHF
TRBV6-5	TRBD2	TRBJ2-1	-	TGTGCCAGCAGTCCATCCGGGGGGGCCTACAATGAGCAGTTCTTC	CASSPSGGAYNEQFF
TRBV19	-	TRBJ1-1	-	TGTGCCAGTAGTATAGACGGAGGGGTCGGAACTGAAGCTTTCTTT	CASSIDGGVGTEAFF
TRBV12-3/TRBV12-4	-	TRBJ1-2	-	TGTGCCAGCAGACTCCCAGGGAACTATGGCTACACCTTC	CASRLPGNYGYTF
TRBV18	-	TRBJ2-3	-	TGTGCCAGCTCACCATTGACGGAGCCCTCTCGCACAGATACGCAGTATTTT	CASSPLTEPSRTDTQYF
TRBV6-5	TRBD1	TRBJ2-1	-	TGTGCCAGCAGTTACGGGACAGGGAATGAGCAGTTCTTC	CASSYGTGNEQFF
TRBV20-1	TRBD1	TRBJ2-7	few	TGCAGTGCTAGTCCCGGGACAGTTCCCCTCAAGCAGTACTTC	CSASPGTVPLKQYF
TRBV10-3	TRBD1	TRBJ1-1	-	TGTGCCATCACGAACAGGGGTGACACTGAAGCTTTCTTT	CAITNRGDTEAFF
TRBV6-2/TRBV6-3	-	TRBJ2-2	once	TGTGCCAGCAGTTACCCCGTCAGGCAACCCGGGGAGCTGTTTTTT	CASSYPVRQPGELFF
TRBV14	TRBD1	TRBJ2-1	-	TGTGCCAGCAGCCAATACCTAACGGGACAGGGCCGCGAGCAGTTCTTC	CASSQYLTGQGREQFF
TRBV7-2	-	TRBJ2-2	-	TGTGCCAGCAGCCCAATGAGCACCGGGGAGCTGTTTTTT	CASSPMSTGELFF
TRBV29-1	-	TRBJ2-3	-	TGCAGCGTGCGAGGGAGCGGTAGCACAGATACGCAGTATTTT	CSVRGSGSTDTQYF
TRBV4-1	TRBD2	TRBJ2-5	-	TGCGCCAGCAGCCGCGGGAGGGAAGAGACCCAGTACTTC	CASSRGREETQYF
TRBV4-1	-	TRBJ2-2	-	TGCGCCAGCACCCCGCGGGGTGCCGGGGCCCTAACCGGGGAGCTGTTTTTT	CASTPRGAGALTGELFF
TRBV30	TRBD1	TRBJ1-2	-	TGTGCCTGGAGTCGGGCAGGGGGTATCTATGGCTACACCTTC	CAWSRAGGIYGYTF
TRBV18	TRBD1	TRBJ1-1	-	TGTGCCAGCTCACCCCCTAACCAGGGGGGAGCTTTCTTT	CASSPPNQGGAFF
TRBV5-1	TRBD1	TRBJ1-4	-	TGCGCCAGCAGCTTGGAGCAGGGGGCAAAGGAAAAACTGTTTTTT	CASSLEQGAKEKLFF
TRBV5-1	TRBD2	TRBJ2-2	-	TGCGCCAGCAGCCCAGGGACTAGCGGGTACACCGGGGAGCTGTTTTTT	CASSPGTSGYTGELFF
TRBV19	TRBD1	TRBJ1-2	-	TGTGCCAGTAGTCCCCGCCTACAGGGGTATGGCTATGGCTACACCTTC	CASSPRLQGYGYGYTF
TRBV30	TRBD2	TRBJ2-2	-	TGTGCCTGGCACCAACCGGGACTAGCTACCGGGGAGCTGTTTTTT	CAWHQPGLATGELFF
TRBV9	TRBD1	TRBJ2-5	-	TGTGCCAGCGGGGGCCTGGACAGGGGAGAGACCCAGTACTTC	CASGGLDRGETQYF
TRBV10-1	-	TRBJ2-1	-	TGCGCCAGCAGCCGAGCCCCCCAGGGCGGTGAGCAGTTCTTC	CASSRAPQGGEQFF
TRBV7-6	-	TRBJ1-2	-	TGTGCCAGCAGCCCCGGGGGGGGTACCTATGGCTACACCTTC	CASSPGGGTYGYTF
TRBV5-4	-	TRBJ1-3	-	TGTGCCAGCAGCTCCAGAGGAAACACCATATATTTT	CASSSRGNTIYF
TRBV3-1/TRBV3-2	TRBD1	TRBJ1-3	-	TGTGCCAGCAGCCCGCACGACAGGGTAGCGGGAAACACCATATATTTT	CASSPHDRVAGNTIYF
TRBV6-2/TRBV6-3	TRBD1	TRBJ1-2	-	TGTGCCAGCAGTTACGGGACAGCCTTGAGGTACACCTTC	CASSYGTALRYTF
TRBV19	-	TRBJ2-6	few	TGTGCCAGTAGTATCGGACTCGCGAGCTCTGGGGCCAACGTCCTGACTTTC	CASSIGLASSGANVLTF
TRBV6-1	-	TRBJ1-1	-	TGTGCCAGCAGTGAAGTGGGGGGGAGGGCTTTCTTT	CASSEVGGRAFF
TRBV7-2	-	TRBJ2-2	-	TGTGCCAGCAGACCTAGGCGAGGGGGTTGGGCCGGGGAGCTGTTTTTT	CASRPRRGGWAGELFF
TRBV27	TRBD1	TRBJ1-1	-	TGTGCCAGCAGTCCGGGACAGGGCCGGTCGGGTGAAGCTTTCTTT	CASSPGQGRSGEAFF
TRBV27	-	TRBJ1-1	-	TGTGCCAGCAGTCCCGGACTTAGGACTGAAGCTTTCTTT	CASSPGLRTEAFF
TRBV19	TRBD2	TRBJ2-2	-	TGTGCCAGTAGTATAGAGGGACTAGGCGGAAGGGACACCGGGGAGCTGTTTTTT	CASSIEGLGGRDTGELFF